Here is one T cell receptor (beta chain) with its context. This entry comes from a study of STAT5B mutations in CD4+ large granular lymphocyte leukemia. Original processing notes: Productive clonotypes were detectable down to 2.59 x 10-5 frequency. This table comes from immunoSEQ multiplex PCR, and its TCRdb copy is limited to in-frame clones, with some not included. V, J and clone size are those of that table, while D and trimming were read from the DNA. This sample has more than 3,000 clones; 85% to 90% occur once, and the top ten carry over 2%. The CDR3 loop spans 14 amino acids. Trimming cost V 1 base and J 5 bases, with 9 bases left between them. Germline assignment: CDR1 SGHRS and CDR2 YFSETQ.

The material sequenced was CD4+ T cells from blood buffy coats. The TCR sequence derives from a human donor in good health. The chain has TRBV5-1 and TRBJ2-2, with D possibly TRBD1 on 5 matching bases. CDR3 sequence: CASSLYAGTGELFF. In DNA, the CDR3 is TGCGCCAGCAGCTTGTATGCAGGGACCGGGGAGCTGTTTTTT.